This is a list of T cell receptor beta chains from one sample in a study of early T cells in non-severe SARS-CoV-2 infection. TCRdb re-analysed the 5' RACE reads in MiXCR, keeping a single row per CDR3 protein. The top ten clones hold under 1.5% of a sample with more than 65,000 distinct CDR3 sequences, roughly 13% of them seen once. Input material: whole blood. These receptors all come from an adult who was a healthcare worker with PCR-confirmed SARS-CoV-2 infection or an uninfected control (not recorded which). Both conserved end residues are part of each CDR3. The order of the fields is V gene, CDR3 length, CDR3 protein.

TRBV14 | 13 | CASSQDRRNEQYF
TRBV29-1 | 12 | CSARGPGYEQYF
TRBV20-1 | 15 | CSARDPGFMNTEAFF
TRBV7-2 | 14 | CASSSGQGNTEAFF
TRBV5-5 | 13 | CASSFADSYEQYF
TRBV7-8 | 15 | CASSLAAQLNTEAFF
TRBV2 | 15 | CASSPLSGVGTEAFF
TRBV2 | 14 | CASRYGGNSYEQYF
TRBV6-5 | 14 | CASSIALHTDTQYF
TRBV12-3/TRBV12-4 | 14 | CASSLAPGGPFKFF
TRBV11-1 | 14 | CASSSSGGRYEQYF
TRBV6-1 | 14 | CASSGTGIYSPLHF
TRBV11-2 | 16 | CASSLGNGGPYNEQFF
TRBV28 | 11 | CASGGEPEQYF
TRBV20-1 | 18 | CSARDSLDVQGLQETQYF
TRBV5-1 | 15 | CASSIGQGWQETQYF
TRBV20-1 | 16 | CSARGQSYSGANVLTF
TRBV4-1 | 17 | CASSQDHGTGLSYEQYF
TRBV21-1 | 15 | CASLPAPGVGYGYTF
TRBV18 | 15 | CASSPAQGRSIGYTF
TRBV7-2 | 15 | CASSPQTGGLYEQFF
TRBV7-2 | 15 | CASSRSGGSSYEQYF
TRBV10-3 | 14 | CAITRDSDSSPLHF
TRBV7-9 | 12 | CASSLTGGEAFF
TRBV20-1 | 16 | CSAPRYRGPYTDTQYF
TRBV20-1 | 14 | CSAQSGGFYNEQFF
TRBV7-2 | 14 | CASTGQNSYNEQFF
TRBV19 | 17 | CASSIVFGQGSNQPQHF
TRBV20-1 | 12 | CSPAKREETQYF
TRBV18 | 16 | CASSPPGRVGTDTQYF
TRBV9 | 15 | CASSAERSSYNEQFF
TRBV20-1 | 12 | CSAPTGSYEQYF
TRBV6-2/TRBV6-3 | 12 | CASSYRTSRLHF
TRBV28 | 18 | CASSPRLRASSGANVLTF
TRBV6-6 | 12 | CASSPLGETQYF
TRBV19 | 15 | CAGRTSGLEADTQYF
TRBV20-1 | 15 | CSARDDRVTGNTIYF
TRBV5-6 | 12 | CASSWGTGELFF
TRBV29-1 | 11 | CSVAGRETQYF
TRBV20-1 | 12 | CSAPRAYNEQFF
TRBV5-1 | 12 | CASSLDGGTQYF